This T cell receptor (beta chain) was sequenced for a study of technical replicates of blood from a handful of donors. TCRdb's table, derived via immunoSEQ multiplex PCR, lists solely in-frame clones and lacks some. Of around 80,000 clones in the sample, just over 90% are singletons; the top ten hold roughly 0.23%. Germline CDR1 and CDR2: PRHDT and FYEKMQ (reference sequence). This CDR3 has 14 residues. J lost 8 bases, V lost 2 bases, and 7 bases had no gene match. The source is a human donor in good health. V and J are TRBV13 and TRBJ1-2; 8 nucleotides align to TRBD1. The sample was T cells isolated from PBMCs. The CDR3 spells CASSLTDREGGYTF. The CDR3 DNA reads TGTGCCAGCAGCTTAACGGACAGGGAAGGAGGCTACACCTTC.